This T cell receptor beta chain was sequenced for a study of shared clonotypes between healthy human individuals. General observations from the study: Naive CD4 clonotypes were shared across several donors at roughly 4.6%.

CDR3 length: 15 amino acids. The germline V and J ends were trimmed by 1 base and 5 bases, with 12 bases remaining between them. From germline, CDR1 is LNHDA and CDR2 SQIVND (reference sequence). Comment on this clone: Its antigen is undetermined.

Naive CD8 isolation took CD45RO-negative cells positively selected for CCR7 and excluded terminally differentiated effector memory CD45RA+ cells. Repertoires were generated with immunoSEQ multiplex PCR, while TCRdb's copy carries only in-frame clones and drops some. There are around 560,000 clones in the sample; roughly 95% occur only once, and about 0.11% lies in the top ten. This chain links TRBV19 with TRBJ2-1; D is ambiguous. This sequence was found in a woman aged 25-40 years in good health. Source material: naive CD8+ T cells sorted from blood. DNA for the CDR3: TGTGCCAGTAGTATAGGGCTTTCGGCTAACAATGAGCAGTTCTTC. Its translation: CASSIGLSANNEQFF.